This passage covers 20 T cell receptor beta chains from one sample sequenced in a study of T cells after yellow fever vaccination. TCRdb independently ran MiXCR on the 5' RACE reads; one entry per CDR3 protein. The sample holds hundreds of thousands of distinct CDR3 sequences, more than 8.5% seen once. Source: PBMCs, taken on the day of the first yellow fever vaccination. The origin of the receptors is a man aged 18-30 years who received the YFV17D yellow fever vaccine.

A few counts support this clonotype. The chain combines TRBV12-3 or TRBV12-4 with TRBJ2-5; no clear D. Trimming stripped 4 bases from V and 1 base from J, with 7 bases between. The CDR3 totals 13 residues. The CDR3 sequence is CASSWDVQETQYF. The CDR3 DNA reads TGTGCCAGCAGTTGGGATGTCCAAGAGACCCAGTACTTC.

The chain is built from TRBV12-3 or TRBV12-4 and TRBJ1-1, with 7 bases identical to TRBD1. The length of the CDR3 is 15 residues. J lost 0 bases, V lost 5 bases, and 6 bases had no gene match. The CDR3 is CASSRTGALNTEAFF. CDR3 nucleotides: TGTGCCAGCAGTAGGACAGGAGCTCTGAACACTGAAGCTTTCTTT.

This clonotype appeared many times. V and J are TRBV4-1 and TRBJ2-3; 9 nucleotides line up with TRBD2. The trim removed 2 bases at V and 1 base at J, leaving 4 bases unmatched. The CDR3 covers 16 residues. Germline-derived CDR1 and CDR2 are MGHRA and YSYEKL. The CDR3 DNA reads as TGCGCCAGCAGCCAACGTTTAGCGGGGGGCACAGATACGCAGTATTTT. Protein: CASSQRLAGGTDTQYF.

The CDR3 here is CASSQAGVAGGRIDTQYF. CDR3 coding DNA: TGCGCCAGCAGCCAAGCCGGGGTAGCGGGGGGGCGGATAGATACGCAGTATTTT. V usage is TRBV4-1 and J usage is TRBJ2-3, with TRBD2 matching over 11 bases. V lost 1 base to trimming and J lost 5 bases; unmatched junction nucleotides: 11. Germline V gene lookup returns CDR1 MGHRA and CDR2 YSYEKL. This CDR3 has 18 residues.

This clonotype was found a few times. The J gene is TRBJ2-2, the V gene TRBV11-1; the D gene is possibly TRBD2 (5 bases). This CDR3 has 19 amino acids. The germline gives CDR1 SGHAT, CDR2 FQDESV (reference sequence). V gave up 2 bases and J gave up 5 bases, with 24 bases separating them. CDR3 residues: CASSLSVRTRTLQTGELFF. CDR3 coding DNA: TGTGCCAGCAGCTTATCGGTTCGGACTCGAACTCTTCAGACCGGGGAGCTGTTTTTT.

This chain joins TRBV18 and TRBJ1-5; tentatively, D is TRBD1 (6 bases). With 0 bases removed from V and 5 bases from J, the gap between germline ends came to 11 bases. Germline values: CDR1 KGHSH, CDR2 LQKENI. CDR3 length: 15 residues. This chain's CDR3 is CASSPPGGGDQPQHF. In DNA, the CDR3 is TGTGCCAGCTCACCACCGGGGGGCGGGGATCAGCCCCAGCATTTT.

This clonotype was seen a handful of times. The V and J genes are TRBV5-1 and TRBJ1-1, with unresolved D. Trimming removed 5 bases at V and 1 base at J, with 9 bases between. The germline CDR1 and CDR2 sequences are SGHRS and YFSETQ. The CDR3 runs 13 residues. The CDR3 protein is CASSSGKNTEAFF. As DNA, the CDR3 is TGCGCCAGCAGTTCCGGGAAGAACACTGAAGCTTTCTTT.

This chain connects TRBV11-2 to TRBJ1-1; D is ambiguous. The CDR3 spans 13 residues. CDR1 and CDR2 (germline): SGHAT, FQNNGV. V lost 3 bases to trimming and J lost 3 bases, with 8 bases between them. CDR3 sequence (DNA): TGTGCCAGCAGCTTCTTTTCGGACACTGAAGCTTTCTTT. This gives the protein CASSFFSDTEAFF.

In its sample, this clonotype was seen many times. J is TRBJ1-6 and V is TRBV5-1; tentative D call: TRBD1 (6 bases). This CDR3 contains 16 residues. Trimming shortened V by 0 bases and J by 8 bases, and 15 bases separated the two germline ends. Germline CDR1 SGHRS, CDR2 YFSETQ. The DNA of the CDR3 is TGCGCCAGCAGCTTGGGGGGACACGCCTCGGATTCACCCCTCCACTTT. Its translation: CASSLGGHASDSPLHF.

Many counts were recorded for this clonotype. The V and J genes are TRBV28 and TRBJ1-5, with a possible D match to TRBD1 (6 bases). The germline CDR1 and CDR2 sequences are MDHEN and SYDVKM. The V end was cut by 7 bases, the J end by 5 bases, with 18 bases between. The CDR3 spans 15 residues. The CDR3 nucleotides are TGTGCCAGCACTTCTCTTGGGGGGCGGGATCAGCCCCAGCATTTT. Its protein is CASTSLGGRDQPQHF.

The gene calls are TRBV10-3 and TRBJ2-1; TRBD2 agrees at 12 bases. This CDR3 contains 14 residues. Unmatched junction bases numbered 4, after V lost 7 bases and J lost 6 bases. Germline V lookup: CDR1 ENHRY, CDR2 SYGVKD. The CDR3 coding sequence is TGTGCCATCACTTCTAGCGGGGGGGGCAATGAGCAGTTCTTC. This sequence encodes CAITSSGGGNEQFF.

The chain couples TRBV6-5 to TRBJ1-2, with D perhaps TRBD1 (6 bases). This CDR3 region has 13 residues. The V and J ends lost 6 bases and 6 bases respectively, with 14 bases between them. Germline assignment: CDR1 MNHEY and CDR2 SVGAGI. The CDR3 reads CASRYRGRDGYTF. In DNA, the CDR3 is TGTGCCAGCAGATATAGGGGGAGGGATGGCTACACCTTC.

This clonotype was counted between two and nine times. The rearrangement links TRBV20-1 to TRBJ2-5; either TRBD1 or TRBD2 may supply D (6 bases each). The V end was cut by 6 bases, the J end by 3 bases, with 20 bases between. Germline lookup yields CDR1 DFQATT and CDR2 SNEGSKA (reference sequence). CDR3 size: 15 residues. CDR3 in DNA: TGCAGTGCCGACCTTCGAACGGGGGCCAAAGAGACCCAGTACTTC. Its translation is CSADLRTGAKETQYF.

This rearrangement joins TRBV6-1 to TRBJ2-7, with a weak D call TRBD1 (6 bases). The V and J ends lost 6 bases and 5 bases respectively, with 14 bases between them. Germline CDR1 MNHNS, CDR2 SASEGT. The CDR3 is 13 residues long. CDR3 nucleotides: TGTGCCAGCAGAGAGACAGGTTCTAACGAGCAGTACTTC. Its translation is CASRETGSNEQYF.

CDR3 bases: TGTGCCAGCAGCCCCCCTCAACTAGCGGGGGTGGTGTTCTTC. This translates into CASSPPQLAGVVFF. The rearrangement links TRBV28 to TRBJ2-1, with 11 bases that match TRBD2. Germline trimming cut 6 bases from V and 15 bases from J; bases unmatched to any gene: 13. CDR3 length equals 14 residues. The germline V gene has CDR1 MDHEN and CDR2 SYDVKM.

The V and J genes are TRBV5-1 and TRBJ1-1, with D maybe TRBD1 (6 bases). V was clipped by 6 bases and J by 4 bases, with 22 bases between them. The germline V gene encodes CDR1 SGHRS and CDR2 YFSETQ. This CDR3 region has 16 residues. For the CDR3, the DNA is TGCGCCAGCACCCCGGACAGTTTGAGTAGGTCCACTGAAGCTTTCTTT. It specifies CASTPDSLSRSTEAFF.

The CDR3 DNA sequence: TGTGCCAGCACCCAGAGTAATCAGCCCCAGCATTTT. Protein: CASTQSNQPQHF. This sequence joins TRBV28 and TRBJ1-5; D not resolved. Trimming left V 7 bases short and J 4 bases short, with 8 bases between. The CDR3 length is 12 residues. Germline V gene lookup returns CDR1 MDHEN and CDR2 SYDVKM.

This clonotype was detected only a few times. This chain links TRBV9 with TRBJ2-6, with no clear D. The CDR3 loop spans 14 amino acids. V lost 5 bases to trimming and J lost 1 base, with 7 bases between them. Germline V gene sequence: CDR1 SGDLS, CDR2 YYNGEE. The CDR3 is CASSEQSGANVLTF. The CDR3 coding sequence is TGTGCCAGCAGTGAGCAGTCTGGGGCCAACGTCCTGACTTTC.

This clonotype was seen ten or more times. The chain is built from TRBV27 and TRBJ2-7, with D uncertain. CDR1 MNHEY and CDR2 SMNVEV come from the germline V gene (reference sequence). There are 14 residues in the CDR3. The V gene lost 10 bases and the J gene lost 4 bases, with 20 bases spanning the gap. This CDR3 is CANSSDLKSYEQYV. The CDR3 region has the DNA TGTGCCAACTCCTCCGACCTGAAGTCTTACGAGCAGTACGTC.

The genes are TRBV6-5 and TRBJ2-7; D may correspond to TRBD1 or TRBD2 (5 bases each). CDR1 and CDR2 from the germline V gene are MNHEY and SVGAGI. Trimming took 3 bases from V and 2 from J, leaving 20 bases between them. The length of the CDR3 is 17 residues. The DNA for the CDR3 is TGTGCCAGCAGTTATTGGACCGGGACCGAACATCCCTACGAGCAGTACTTC. It is translated as CASSYWTGTEHPYEQYF.